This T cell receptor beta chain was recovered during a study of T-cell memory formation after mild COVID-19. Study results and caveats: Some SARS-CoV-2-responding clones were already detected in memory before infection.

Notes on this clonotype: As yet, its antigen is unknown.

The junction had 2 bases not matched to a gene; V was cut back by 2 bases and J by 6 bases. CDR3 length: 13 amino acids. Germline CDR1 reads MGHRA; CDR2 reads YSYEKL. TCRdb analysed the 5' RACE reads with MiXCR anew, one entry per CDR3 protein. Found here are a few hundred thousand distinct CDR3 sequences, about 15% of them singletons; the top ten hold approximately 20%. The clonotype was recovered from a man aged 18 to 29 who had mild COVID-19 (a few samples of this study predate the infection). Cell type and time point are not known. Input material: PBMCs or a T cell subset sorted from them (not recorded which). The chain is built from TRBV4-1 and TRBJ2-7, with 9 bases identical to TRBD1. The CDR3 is CASSQRQGGEQYF. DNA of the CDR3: TGCGCCAGCAGCCAACGACAGGGGGGCGAGCAGTACTTC.